The source of this T cell receptor beta chain is a study of response to subunit inactivated influenza vaccine. Study-wide results and limits: Only a handful of new T cells, the authors suggested, are recruited with each seasonal influenza vaccination.

Trimming at V came to 5 bases and at J to 4 bases, leaving 3 bases not matched to a gene. CDR1 and CDR2 from the germline V gene are MNHNS and SASEGT. This CDR3 is built from 13 residues. Via MiXCR, TCRdb re-called the RT-PCR reads, giving one row per CDR3 protein. Of around 530,000 distinct CDR3 sequences in the sample, 12% were seen once. This clonotype turned up a few times. Its target is not known. The clonotype was recovered from a man between 45 and 60 years old who received an inactivated influenza vaccine. This chain connects TRBV6-1 to TRBJ2-5; 8 positions match TRBD1. The sequences come from PBMCs from blood, collected on the day of vaccination. The CDR3 loop reads CASSHGQGETQYF. Here the CDR3 DNA reads TGTGCCAGCAGTCATGGACAGGGAGAGACCCAGTACTTC.